This entry is about one TCR beta chain. The CDR3 sequence is 15 residues long. Germline V gives CDR1 SGHRS, CDR2 YFSETQ. V was trimmed by 0 bases and J by 5 bases, leaving 14 bases between them. Primers used in a second PCR of about 6 to 12 cycles were a sample-barcoded 5' primer and a J-beta primer mix. TCRdb redid the calling of the 5' RACE reads with MiXCR, one entry per CDR3 protein. The sample comprises about 540,000 distinct CDR3 sequences, 24% of which are singletons, and just over 8.5% rests with the top ten. This entry belongs to a study of blood T cells in healthy people across ages. The same specimen was also included in a second study, on T cells of mothers and their children.

The V and J genes are TRBV5-1 and TRBJ2-5; TRBD1 might be the D (6 bases). The receptor's source is a boy aged 5-17 years in good health. Sequencing was carried out using blood. CDR3 residues: CASSLDRASEETQYF. CDR3 nucleotides: TGCGCCAGCAGCTTGGACAGGGCGAGTGAGGAGACCCAGTACTTC.